The clone carrying this T cell receptor beta chain was recorded a few times. Antigen unknown. This may be a read error: a much more frequent sequence differs by one nucleotide. Genomic DNA templated the TCR beta VDJ and CDR3 profiling. A single record per CDR3 protein comes from TCRdb applying MiXCR to the reads. Of 160,000 or so distinct CDR3 sequences listed, less than 60% are singletons. This entry belongs to a study of CD8+CD57+ T cells in acquired aplastic anemia. Study-wide background: The mean DNA yield obtained from sorted CD4+ and CD8+ cells came to around 3 ug.

This CDR3 contains 14 residues. CDR1 and CDR2 from the germline V gene are SGHRS and YFSETQ. Patients chosen for sequencing had shown CD8+CD57+ cell expansion by flow cytometry. Patients had undergone no therapy by the time their blood was sampled. Findings and caveats of the study: A set of about 30 CD8+ CDR3 sequences was shared between patients and controls, and these sequences appeared highly expressed in patients.

The sequence derives from a human donor with aplastic anemia. The sequencing sample was made of sorted CD4+, CD8+, or CD8+CD57+ T cells (not recorded which) from PBMCs. J is TRBJ2-7 and V is TRBV5-1, with D possibly matching TRBD1 (6 bases). The CDR3 protein is CASTPDSISYEQHF. The CDR3 DNA follows: TGCGCCAGCACCCCGGACAGCATCTCCTACGAGCAGCACTTC.